What follows are 3 T cell receptor beta chains derived from one specimen sequenced in a study of blood T cell repertoires in COVID-19. Repertoires were generated with immunoSEQ multiplex PCR, while TCRdb's copy carries only in-frame clones and drops some. The sample has roughly 100,000 clones; around 94% are singletons. What was sequenced was peripheral blood. The receptors were sampled from a man aged 45-60 years with active COVID-19.

This clone was recorded once. The chain has TRBV10-2 and TRBJ1-6; possibly TRBD1 for D (5 bases). This CDR3 spans 16 amino acids. The ends were cut back, 6 bases at V and 5 bases at J, with 17 bases in the middle. Germline V gene lookup returns CDR1 WSHSY and CDR2 SAAADI. CDR3 nucleotide sequence: TGCGCCAGCAGCTTAGGCGGGGGTCAGGATAATTCACCCCTCCACTTT. This encodes CASSLGGGQDNSPLHF.

The chain recombines TRBV28 with TRBJ1-5; D unresolved. This CDR3 region has 13 residues. Looked up from germline, CDR1 is MDHEN and CDR2 is SYDVKM. Trimming took off 6 bases at V and 5 bases at J, with 11 bases between the two ends. The CDR3 is CASSLVGDQPQHF. CDR3 bases: TGTGCCAGCAGCCTGGTGGGCGATCAGCCCCAGCATTTT. The full variable domain, rest sourced from reference TRBV28 and TRBJ1-5, is DVKVTQSSRYLVKRTGEKVFLECVQDMDHENMFWYRQDPGLGLRLIYFSYDVKMKEKGDIPEGYSVSREKKERFSLILESASTNQTSMYLCASSLVGDQPQHFGDGTRLSIL.

There are a few counts of this clone. The gene calls are TRBV28 and TRBJ2-7; the match to TRBD2 covers 12 bases. CDR1 and CDR2 (germline): MDHEN, SYDVKM. After removal of 3 bases from V and 4 bases from J, the junction contained 7 bases not matched to a gene. CDR3 length: 16 amino acids. CDR3 protein: CASSFGVLAGGYEQYF. CDR3 nucleotides: TGTGCCAGCAGTTTCGGGGTACTAGCGGGAGGTTACGAGCAGTACTTC.